The entry below gives a single TCR beta chain sequence along with its context. Its cognate antigen is unknown. This sample was included in a study of response to subunit inactivated influenza vaccine. Study observations and caveats: The study's authors posited that every seasonal influenza vaccination enlists few new T cells.

From the RT-PCR reads, TCRdb called clonotypes with MiXCR, one entry per CDR3 protein. The sample lists over 650,000 distinct CDR3 sequences; approximately 17% were seen once. Trimming removed 7 bases from V and 4 bases from J, with 14 bases in between. The germline V gene encodes CDR1 SGHNT and CDR2 YYREEE (reference sequence). CDR3 size: 13 residues. This clonotype was obtained from a man aged 50 to 59 who received an inactivated influenza vaccine. The chain is built from TRBV5-4 and TRBJ1-2, with a possible D match to TRBD1 (6 bases). Source: PBMCs from blood, taken around 5 days after vaccination. CDR3 protein: CASGPGTLYGYTF. CDR3 bases: TGTGCCAGCGGCCCTGGGACACTCTATGGCTACACCTTC.